This entry lists 30 T cell receptor beta chains sequenced from one sample in a study of CD8 T cells in ankylosing spondylitis. Via MiXCR, TCRdb re-called the 5' RACE reads, giving one row per CDR3 protein. The profile covers approximately 240,000 distinct CDR3 sequences, with roughly a quarter appearing a single time and less than 0.75% taken by the ten largest. The sample was blood, either unsorted or a sorted T cell fraction (not recorded which). The source of these receptors is a male donor with ankylosing spondylitis or in good health (not recorded which).

This clonotype has more than one count but fewer than ten. V usage is TRBV20-1 and J usage is TRBJ2-7; 7 positions match TRBD1. Germline CDR1 reads DFQATT; CDR2 reads SNEGSKA (reference sequence). Unmatched junction bases numbered 7, after V lost 5 bases and J lost 3 bases. This CDR3 has 13 amino acids. In DNA, the CDR3 is TGCAGTGCTCAGAAGACAGGGATCTACGAGCAGTACTTC. Residues: CSAQKTGIYEQYF.

This clonotype turned up a few times. The chain is built from TRBV10-3 and TRBJ1-2; D unresolved. The CDR3 spans 14 residues. CDR1 and CDR2 from the germline V gene are ENHRY and SYGVKD. Trimming stripped 5 bases from V and 8 bases from J, with 18 bases between. The CDR3 spells CAISFARKGRGYTF. As DNA, the CDR3 is TGTGCCATCAGTTTCGCCCGGAAGGGTCGCGGCTACACCTTC.

Only a few counts were recorded for this clonotype. The chain has TRBV7-9 and TRBJ2-1; TRBD2 matches 8 bases. Looked up from germline, CDR1 is SEHNR and CDR2 is FQNEAQ (reference sequence). There are 14 residues in the CDR3. V was pared by 3 bases and J by 8 bases, with 6 bases of the junction left unmatched. The CDR3 sequence is CASSFGLAVDEQFF. The DNA for the CDR3 is TGTGCCAGCAGCTTTGGACTAGCCGTCGATGAGCAGTTCTTC.

This clonotype has just a few counts. This rearrangement joins TRBV10-3 to TRBJ2-1; 9 bases line up with TRBD2. V shed 0 bases and J 6 bases; nucleotides not matched to a gene: 9. The germline V gene encodes CDR1 ENHRY and CDR2 SYGVKD. The CDR3 spans 17 residues. The CDR3 nucleotides read TGTGCCATCAGTGAGTCGAAGGGACTAGCAAGGAGCAATGAGCAGTTCTTC. This encodes CAISESKGLARSNEQFF.

This clonotype was counted at least ten times. This chain connects TRBV20-1 to TRBJ2-1; D is ambiguous. The CDR3 has 16 residues. Between the trimmed V and J ends, which lost 7 bases and 5 bases, there was a span of 24 bases. Germline V gene sequence: CDR1 DFQATT, CDR2 SNEGSKA (reference sequence). The CDR3, as DNA: TGCAGTGGAAGGAACGGACCAGGTGACGTTGACAATGAGCAGTTCTTC. This encodes CSGRNGPGDVDNEQFF.

Comment on this clonotype: A much larger clone sits a single nucleotide away, making a read error possible. The conserved phenylalanine or tryptophan is not found at the CDR3 terminus, so this likely reflects a read error. This chain links TRBV5-5 with TRBJ1-4; tentatively, D is TRBD1 (6 bases). Germline V CDR1 and CDR2: SGHKS, YYEKEE (reference sequence). The CDR3 is made up of 14 amino acids. V was pared by 2 bases and J by 7 bases, with 12 bases between. CDR3 bases: TGTGCCAGCAGCTTCTGGACAGTCGCTGAAAAACTGTTTTAT. This encodes CASSFWTVAEKLFY.

The sample holds many counts of this clonotype. V usage is TRBV28 and J usage is TRBJ2-7, with 9 bases fitting TRBD1. The germline V gene has CDR1 MDHEN and CDR2 SYDVKM. The V segment lost 5 bases and the J segment 3 bases; nucleotides outside the gene matches: 5. CDR3 length equals 14 residues. The CDR3 loop is CASSGRQGGYEQYF. The CDR3 DNA sequence: TGTGCCAGCAGTGGGAGACAGGGGGGCTACGAGCAGTACTTC.

This chain connects TRBV2 to TRBJ2-7, with TRBD1 matching 7 bases. The CDR3 is made up of 15 amino acids. V lost 6 bases and J lost 3; bases outside the gene matches: 11. The V gene's germline CDR1 is SNHLY and CDR2 FYNNEI. In DNA, the CDR3 is TGTGCCAGCAGAGCCGGGACAGTTGGCTACTACGAGCAGTACTTC. The encoded protein is CASRAGTVGYYEQYF.

The rearrangement uses TRBV9 and TRBJ2-3; 8 bases match TRBD2. The V gene's germline CDR1 is SGDLS and CDR2 YYNGEE. This CDR3 is built from 15 residues. V was clipped by 7 bases and J by 6 bases; unmatched bases: 13. CDR3 amino acids: CASVASGSTGDTQYF. CDR3 bases: TGTGCCAGCGTAGCTAGCGGGTCTACCGGGGATACGCAGTATTTT.

This clonotype was seen ten or more times. The chain is built from TRBV4-1 and TRBJ2-3, with D uncertain. Germline lookup yields CDR1 MGHRA and CDR2 YSYEKL. This CDR3 is 12 amino acids long. Trimming took off 0 bases at V and 6 bases at J, with 4 bases between the two ends. CDR3 DNA: TGCGCCAGCAGCCAAGATCGGGATACGCAGTATTTT. This translates into CASSQDRDTQYF.

This rearrangement joins TRBV7-2 to TRBJ2-1; D perhaps matches TRBD2 (6 bases). Deletions cut 7 bases from V and 7 bases from J, with 20 bases between. The CDR3 has 15 residues. Germline V gene sequence: CDR1 SGHTA, CDR2 FQGNSA. The CDR3 region is CASTSGTRLGNEQFF. For the CDR3, the DNA is TGTGCCAGCACCTCCGGGACTCGACTAGGGAATGAGCAGTTCTTC.

This clonotype was picked up many times. The gene calls are TRBV20-1 and TRBJ2-2; D is unresolved. The CDR3 runs 13 residues. The germline V gene has CDR1 DFQATT and CDR2 SNEGSKA (reference sequence). V shed 5 bases and J shed 0 bases, with 7 bases lying between them. The CDR3 region has the DNA TGCAGTGCTTCCGTACCGAACACCGGGGAGCTGTTTTTT. Protein sequence: CSASVPNTGELFF.

This clonotype was observed a few times. The genes are TRBV20-1 and TRBJ2-2; D gene unclear. Looked up from germline, CDR1 is DFQATT and CDR2 is SNEGSKA (reference sequence). Trimming took off 0 bases at V and 5 bases at J, with 10 bases between the two ends. The CDR3 runs 14 residues. CDR3 sequence reads: CSARDGGTTGELFF. The CDR3 region has the DNA TGCAGTGCTAGAGATGGTGGAACGACCGGGGAGCTGTTTTTT.

The chain has TRBV12-3 or TRBV12-4 and TRBJ2-7; TRBD2 agrees at 8 bases. The junction had 12 bases not matched to a gene; V was cut back by 4 bases and J by 1 base. The CDR3 sequence is 17 residues long. CDR3: CASSSIYSGTISYEQYF. The CDR3 DNA is TGTGCCAGCAGTTCCATATATAGCGGGACTATTTCCTACGAGCAGTACTTC.

This clonotype was counted many times. The chain combines TRBV12-3 or TRBV12-4 with TRBJ2-7; D is perhaps TRBD2 (5 bases). With 5 bases removed from V and 3 bases from J, the gap between germline ends came to 11 bases. This CDR3 has 13 amino acids. CDR3 residues: CASSTGILYEQYF. The CDR3 DNA reads TGTGCCAGCAGTACCGGGATCCTCTACGAGCAGTACTTC.

J is TRBJ2-5 and V is TRBV2; no definite D call. Trimming left V 4 bases short and J 4 bases short, with 4 bases between. CDR3 length: 11 amino acids. CDR1 SNHLY and CDR2 FYNNEI come from the germline V gene. Here the CDR3 reads CASSVAETQYF. The DNA of the CDR3 is TGTGCCAGCAGTGTGGCAGAGACCCAGTACTTC.

This clonotype has more than one count but fewer than ten. The chain links TRBV20-1 to TRBJ2-7; 8 nucleotides match TRBD2. CDR1 and CDR2 (germline): DFQATT, SNEGSKA (reference sequence). The CDR3 extends over 13 amino acids. Trimming cost V 1 base and J 7 bases; bases outside gene matches: 6. This CDR3 is CSARASGGIEQYF. The CDR3 DNA sequence: TGCAGTGCTAGAGCCAGCGGGGGCATAGAGCAGTACTTC.

This clonotype was detected many times. The chain is built from TRBV12-3 or TRBV12-4 and TRBJ1-2; 8 nucleotides line up with TRBD1. The V and J ends lost 7 bases and 8 bases, in that order; junction bases with no gene match: 15. CDR3 size: 15 residues. The CDR3 nucleotides are TGTGCCAGCACCAAGACAGGGGCCTTCCCCTTCGGCTACACCTTC. Encoded protein: CASTKTGAFPFGYTF.

The genes are TRBV3-1 and TRBJ1-2; D is uncertain. Trimming removed 0 bases from V and 7 bases from J, with 12 bases in between. This CDR3 is 14 amino acids long. The germline V gene encodes CDR1 LGHDT and CDR2 YNNKEL (reference sequence). CDR3 protein: CASSQEGRSGGYTF. As DNA, the CDR3 is TGTGCCAGCAGCCAAGAAGGGCGGTCGGGTGGCTACACCTTC.

The chain couples TRBV7-3 to TRBJ2-5; TRBD1 is a possible D gene (6 bases). Trimming removed 8 bases at V and 5 bases at J, with 15 bases between. CDR1 and CDR2 (germline): SGHTA, FQGTGA. This CDR3 has 13 amino acids. The CDR3, as DNA: TGTGCCAGCTCCCGGACAGTCAAGGAGACCCAGTACTTC. Its protein product is CASSRTVKETQYF.

This clonotype was observed many times. The CDR3 sequence: CATSDLRTGDNEQFF. The CDR3 nucleotides read TGTGCCACCAGTGATCTAAGGACAGGGGACAATGAGCAGTTCTTC. The chain combines TRBV24-1 with TRBJ2-1; 9 positions agree with TRBD1. Germline values: CDR1 KGHDR, CDR2 SFDVKD. Germline trimming cut 3 bases from V and 5 bases from J; bases unmatched to any gene: 4. The CDR3 consists of 15 residues.

This clonotype was counted at least ten times. The gene calls are TRBV29-1 and TRBJ2-7; 7 bases agree with TRBD1. The germline CDR1 and CDR2 sequences are SQVTM and ANQGSEA. The V and J ends lost 6 bases and 4 bases, in that order; junction bases with no gene match: 9. This CDR3 has 13 amino acids. The CDR3 loop is CSVLRDSEYEQYF. Here the CDR3 DNA reads TGCAGCGTCCTCCGGGACAGCGAGTACGAGCAGTACTTC.

This clonotype was detected many times. The chain employs TRBV29-1 and TRBJ2-5, with TRBD2 as a possible D gene (6 bases). Germline CDR1 reads SQVTM; CDR2 reads ANQGSEA. V was cut by 6 bases and J by 2 bases, with 13 bases left in between. The CDR3 loop spans 13 amino acids. CDR3: CSVAWGVQETQYF. DNA of the CDR3: TGCAGCGTGGCTTGGGGGGTTCAAGAGACCCAGTACTTC.

This chain joins TRBV20-1 and TRBJ2-1; D perhaps matches TRBD1 (5 bases). Deletions cut 3 bases from V and 6 bases from J, with 9 bases between. Germline V lookup: CDR1 DFQATT, CDR2 SNEGSKA (reference sequence). This CDR3 has 12 residues. The CDR3 sequence is CSASIRVNEQFF. The CDR3 region has the DNA TGCAGTGCTAGTATCAGGGTCAATGAGCAGTTCTTC.

This clonotype came up once. The J gene is TRBJ2-3, the V gene TRBV11-2; D perhaps matches TRBD1 (5 bases). V was cut by 1 base and J by 4 bases, with 9 bases left in between. Germline V CDR1 and CDR2: SGHAT, FQNNGV. This CDR3 comprises 14 residues. The CDR3 region is CASSLVRAADTQYF. CDR3 DNA sequence: TGTGCCAGCAGCTTAGTCAGGGCCGCAGATACGCAGTATTTT. The full variable domain, completed using reference TRBV11-2 and TRBJ2-3, is EAGVAQSPRYKIIEKRQSVAFWCNPISGHATLYWYQQILGQGPKLLIQFQNNGVVDDSQLPKDRFSAERLKGVDSTLKIQPAKLEDSAVYLCASSLVRAADTQYFGPGTRLTVL.

There are a few counts of this clonotype. This rearrangement joins TRBV6-5 to TRBJ2-7; D possibly uses TRBD1 or TRBD2 (5 bases each). V was shortened by 2 bases and J by 6 bases, with 14 bases between the two germline ends. Per the germline V gene, CDR1 is MNHEY and CDR2 is SVGAGI. The CDR3 is made up of 14 amino acids. Here the CDR3 reads CASSYLQGGGEQYF. CDR3 nucleotides: TGTGCCAGCAGTTACCTGCAGGGTGGGGGCGAGCAGTACTTC.

There are many counts of this clonotype. This sequence joins TRBV29-1 and TRBJ2-3, with D possibly TRBD1 on 6 matching bases. CDR1 and CDR2 from the germline V gene are SQVTM and ANQGSEA. CDR3 length: 14 residues. V was clipped by 6 bases and J by 0 bases, with 13 bases between them. The CDR3 DNA follows: TGCAGCGTCCCCAGGGGTTCAAGCACAGATACGCAGTATTTT. Its translation: CSVPRGSSTDTQYF.

The chain has TRBV30 and TRBJ2-7, with D unresolved. Germline V gene sequence: CDR1 GTSNPN, CDR2 SVGIG (reference sequence). This CDR3 comprises 11 residues. Trimming removed 2 bases at V and 5 bases at J, with 7 bases between. The CDR3 sequence: CAWSLQHEQYF. CDR3 bases: TGTGCCTGGAGTCTGCAGCACGAGCAGTACTTC.

The chain is built from TRBV20-1 and TRBJ2-5; TRBD1 or TRBD2 may be the D gene (6 bases each). There are 14 residues in the CDR3. Germline V CDR1 and CDR2: DFQATT, SNEGSKA (reference sequence). The V and J ends lost 1 base and 1 base respectively, with 10 bases between them. DNA for the CDR3: TGCAGTGCTAGAGCGGGGGCACTCCAAGAGACCCAGTACTTC. It is translated as CSARAGALQETQYF.

This clonotype appeared many times. The gene calls are TRBV12-3 or TRBV12-4 and TRBJ2-3, with 7 bases that match TRBD2. The CDR3 sequence is 16 residues long. J lost 2 bases, V lost 1 base, and 6 bases had no gene match. CDR3 loop: CASSLGRGRNTDTQYF. For the CDR3, the DNA is TGTGCCAGCAGTTTAGGGCGGGGGAGAAACACAGATACGCAGTATTTT.